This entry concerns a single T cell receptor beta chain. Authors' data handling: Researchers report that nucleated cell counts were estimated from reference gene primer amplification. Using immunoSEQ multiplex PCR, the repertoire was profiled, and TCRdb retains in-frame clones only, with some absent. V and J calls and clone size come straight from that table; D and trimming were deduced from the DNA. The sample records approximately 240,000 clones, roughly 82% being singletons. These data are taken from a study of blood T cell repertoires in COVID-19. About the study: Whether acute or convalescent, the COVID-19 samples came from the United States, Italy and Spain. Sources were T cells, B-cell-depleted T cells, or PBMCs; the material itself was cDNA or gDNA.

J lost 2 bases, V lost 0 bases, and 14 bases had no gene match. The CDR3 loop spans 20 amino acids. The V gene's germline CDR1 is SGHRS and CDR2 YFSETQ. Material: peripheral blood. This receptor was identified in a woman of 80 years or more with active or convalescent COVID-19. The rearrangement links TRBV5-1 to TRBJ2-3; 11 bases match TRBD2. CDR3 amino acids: CASSLALTSGADRYTDTQYF. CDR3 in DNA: TGCGCCAGCAGCTTGGCGCTGACTAGCGGGGCGGACCGATACACAGATACGCAGTATTTT.